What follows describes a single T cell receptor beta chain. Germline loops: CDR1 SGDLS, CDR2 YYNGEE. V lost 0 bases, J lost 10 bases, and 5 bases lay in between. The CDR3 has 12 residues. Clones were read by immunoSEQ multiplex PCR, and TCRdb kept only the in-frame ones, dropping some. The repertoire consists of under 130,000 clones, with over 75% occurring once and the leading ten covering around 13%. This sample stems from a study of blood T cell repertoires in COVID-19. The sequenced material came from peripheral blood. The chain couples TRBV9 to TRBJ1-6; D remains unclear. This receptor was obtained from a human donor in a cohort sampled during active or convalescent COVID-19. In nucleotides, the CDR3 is TGTGCCAGCAGCGTAGAGAGGTCACCCCTCCACTTT. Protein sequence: CASSVERSPLHF.